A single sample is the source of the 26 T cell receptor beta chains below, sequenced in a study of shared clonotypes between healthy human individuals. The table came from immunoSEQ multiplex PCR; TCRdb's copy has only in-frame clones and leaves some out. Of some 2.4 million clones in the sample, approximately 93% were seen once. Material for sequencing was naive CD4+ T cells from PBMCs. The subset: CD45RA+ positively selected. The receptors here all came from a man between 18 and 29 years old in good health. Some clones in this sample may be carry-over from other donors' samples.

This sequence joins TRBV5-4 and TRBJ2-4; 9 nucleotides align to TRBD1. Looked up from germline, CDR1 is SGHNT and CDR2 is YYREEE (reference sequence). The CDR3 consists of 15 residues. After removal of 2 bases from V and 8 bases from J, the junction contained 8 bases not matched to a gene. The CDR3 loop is CASSFPTGGMDIQYF. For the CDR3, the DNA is TGTGCCAGCAGCTTCCCCACAGGGGGCATGGACATTCAGTACTTC. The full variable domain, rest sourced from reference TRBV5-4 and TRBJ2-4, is ETGVTQSPTHLIKTRGQQVTLRCSSQSGHNTVSWYQQALGQGPQFIFQYYREEENGRGNFPPRFSGLQFPNYSSELNVNALELDDSALYLCASSFPTGGMDIQYFGAGTRLSVL.

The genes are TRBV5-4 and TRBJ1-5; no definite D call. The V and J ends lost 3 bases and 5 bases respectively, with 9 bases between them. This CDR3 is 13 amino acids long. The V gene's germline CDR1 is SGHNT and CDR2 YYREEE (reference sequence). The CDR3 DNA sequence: TGTGCCAGCAGCTCGGGAGACGATCAGCCCCAGCATTTT. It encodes CASSSGDDQPQHF.

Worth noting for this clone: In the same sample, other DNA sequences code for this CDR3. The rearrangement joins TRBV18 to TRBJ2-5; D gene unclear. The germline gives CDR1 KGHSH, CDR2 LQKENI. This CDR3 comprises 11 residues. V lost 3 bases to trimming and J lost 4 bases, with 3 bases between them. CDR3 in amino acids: CASSPAETQYF. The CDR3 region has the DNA TGTGCCAGCTCACCTGCAGAGACCCAGTACTTC.

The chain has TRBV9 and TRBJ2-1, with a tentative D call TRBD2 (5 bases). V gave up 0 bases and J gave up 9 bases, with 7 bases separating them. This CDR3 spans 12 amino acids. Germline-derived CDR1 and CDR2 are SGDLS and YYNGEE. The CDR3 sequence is CASSVAAGEQFF. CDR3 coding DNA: TGTGCCAGCAGCGTAGCGGCGGGTGAGCAGTTCTTC. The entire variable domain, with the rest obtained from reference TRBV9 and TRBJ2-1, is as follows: DSGVTQTPKHLITATGQRVTLRCSPRSGDLSVYWYQQSLDQGLQFLIQYYNGEERAKGNILERFSAQQFPDLHSELNLSSLELGDSALYFCASSVAAGEQFFGPGTRLTVL.

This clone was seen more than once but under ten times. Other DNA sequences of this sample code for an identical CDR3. Written as DNA, the CDR3 is TGTGCCAGCAGCTTCCACAATGAGCAGTTCTTC. Translating it yields CASSFHNEQFF. The chain couples TRBV7-2 to TRBJ2-1; no clear D. The CDR3 contains 11 residues. The germline CDR1 and CDR2 sequences are SGHTA and FQGNSA. Trimming took off 3 bases at V and 5 bases at J, with 2 bases between the two ends.

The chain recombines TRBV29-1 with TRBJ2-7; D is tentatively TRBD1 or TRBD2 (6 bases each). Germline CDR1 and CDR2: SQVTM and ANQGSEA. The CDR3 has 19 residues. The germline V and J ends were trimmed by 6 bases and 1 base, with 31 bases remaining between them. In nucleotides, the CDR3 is TGCAGCGTCCGCCAGGGGAGGTGGCAGGGGCTAGACCTTTCCTACGAGCAGTACTTC. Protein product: CSVRQGRWQGLDLSYEQYF.

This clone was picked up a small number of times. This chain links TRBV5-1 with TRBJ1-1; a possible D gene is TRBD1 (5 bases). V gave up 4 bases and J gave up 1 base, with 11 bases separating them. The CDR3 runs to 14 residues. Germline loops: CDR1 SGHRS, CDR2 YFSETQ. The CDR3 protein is CASSTGHPNTEAFF. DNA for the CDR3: TGCGCCAGCAGCACAGGACACCCGAACACTGAAGCTTTCTTT.

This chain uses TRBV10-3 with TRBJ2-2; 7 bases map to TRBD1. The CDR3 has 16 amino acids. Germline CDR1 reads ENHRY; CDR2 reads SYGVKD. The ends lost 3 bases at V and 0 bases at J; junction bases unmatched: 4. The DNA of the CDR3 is TGTGCCATCAGTGATCCGACAGGGTCGAACACCGGGGAGCTGTTTTTT. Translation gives CAISDPTGSNTGELFF.

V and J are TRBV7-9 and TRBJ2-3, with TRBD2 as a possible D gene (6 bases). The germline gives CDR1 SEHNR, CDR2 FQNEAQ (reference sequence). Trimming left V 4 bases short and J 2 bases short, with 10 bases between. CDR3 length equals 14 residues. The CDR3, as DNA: TGTGCCAGCAGCTCGGGACTCTCCACAGATACGCAGTATTTT. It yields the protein CASSSGLSTDTQYF.

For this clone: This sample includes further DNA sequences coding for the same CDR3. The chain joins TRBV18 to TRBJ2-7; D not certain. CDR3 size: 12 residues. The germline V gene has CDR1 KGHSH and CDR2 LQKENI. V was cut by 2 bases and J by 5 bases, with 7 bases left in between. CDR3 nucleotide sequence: TGTGCCAGCTCACCAAGGCTCGACGAGCAGTACTTC. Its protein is CASSPRLDEQYF.

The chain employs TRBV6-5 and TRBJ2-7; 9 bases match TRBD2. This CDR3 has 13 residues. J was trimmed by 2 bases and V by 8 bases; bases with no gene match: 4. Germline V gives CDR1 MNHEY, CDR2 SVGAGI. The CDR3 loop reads CASLLAGTYEQYF. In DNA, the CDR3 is TGTGCCAGCCTTCTAGCGGGGACCTACGAGCAGTACTTC.

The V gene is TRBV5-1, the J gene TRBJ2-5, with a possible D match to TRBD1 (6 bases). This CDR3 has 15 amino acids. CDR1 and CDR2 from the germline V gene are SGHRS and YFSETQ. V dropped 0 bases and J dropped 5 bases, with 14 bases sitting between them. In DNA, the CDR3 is TGCGCCAGCAGCTTGGGGACAGCCCAGCGGGAGACCCAGTACTTC. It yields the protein CASSLGTAQRETQYF.

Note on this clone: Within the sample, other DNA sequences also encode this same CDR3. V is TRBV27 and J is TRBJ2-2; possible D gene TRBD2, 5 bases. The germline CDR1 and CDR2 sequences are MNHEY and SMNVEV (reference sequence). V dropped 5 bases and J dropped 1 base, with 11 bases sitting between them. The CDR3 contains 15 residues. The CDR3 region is CASSPRGRNTGELFF. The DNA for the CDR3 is TGTGCCAGCAGTCCAAGAGGGAGGAACACCGGGGAGCTGTTTTTT.

CDR3: CASSRLGTNGGNQPQHF. The CDR3 DNA is TGTGCCAGCAGCCGCCTTGGGACAAACGGGGGCAATCAGCCCCAGCATTTT. The chain links TRBV7-9 to TRBJ1-5; D possibly corresponds to TRBD1 (6 bases). There are 17 residues in the CDR3. With 5 bases removed from V and 2 bases from J, the gap between germline ends came to 19 bases. Germline V gives CDR1 SEHNR, CDR2 FQNEAQ (reference sequence).

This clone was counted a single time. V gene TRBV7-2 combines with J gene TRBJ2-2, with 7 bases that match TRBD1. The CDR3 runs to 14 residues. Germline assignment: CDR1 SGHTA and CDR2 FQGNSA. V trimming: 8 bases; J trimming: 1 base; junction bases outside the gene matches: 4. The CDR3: CASYGTVNTGELFF. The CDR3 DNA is TGTGCCAGCTACGGGACAGTGAACACCGGGGAGCTGTTTTTT.

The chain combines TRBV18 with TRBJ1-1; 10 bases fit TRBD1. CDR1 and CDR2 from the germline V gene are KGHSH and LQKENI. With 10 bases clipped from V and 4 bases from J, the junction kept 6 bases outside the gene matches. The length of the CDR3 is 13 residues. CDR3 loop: CATRQGAITEAFF. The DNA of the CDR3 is TGTGCCACAAGACAGGGGGCAATCACTGAAGCTTTCTTT.

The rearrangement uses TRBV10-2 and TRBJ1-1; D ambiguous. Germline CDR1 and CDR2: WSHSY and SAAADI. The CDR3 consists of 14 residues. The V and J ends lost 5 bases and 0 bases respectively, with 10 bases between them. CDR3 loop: CASSRAGMNTEAFF. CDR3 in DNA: TGCGCCAGCAGTCGAGCAGGCATGAACACTGAAGCTTTCTTT.

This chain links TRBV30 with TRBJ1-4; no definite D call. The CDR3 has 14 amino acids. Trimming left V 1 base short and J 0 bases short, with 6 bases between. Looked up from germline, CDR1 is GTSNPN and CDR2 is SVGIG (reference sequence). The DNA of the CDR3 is TGTGCCTGGAGTGGACTTACAACTAATGAAAAACTGTTTTTT. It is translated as CAWSGLTTNEKLFF.

In nucleotides, the CDR3 is TGTGCCATCCGAGGACTAGCGAACACCGGGGAGCTGTTTTTT. Translating it yields CAIRGLANTGELFF. This rearrangement joins TRBV10-3 to TRBJ2-2; 7 bases map to TRBD2. Germline V gives CDR1 ENHRY, CDR2 SYGVKD. The V gene end was trimmed by 8 bases and the J gene end by 0 bases; junction bases not matched to a gene: 3. This CDR3 spans 14 amino acids.

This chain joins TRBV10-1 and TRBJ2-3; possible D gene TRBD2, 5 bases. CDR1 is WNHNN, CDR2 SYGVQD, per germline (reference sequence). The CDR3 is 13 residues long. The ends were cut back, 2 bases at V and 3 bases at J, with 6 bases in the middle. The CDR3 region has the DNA TGCGCCAGCAGTGAGCCGGGAACAGATACGCAGTATTTT. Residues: CASSEPGTDTQYF.

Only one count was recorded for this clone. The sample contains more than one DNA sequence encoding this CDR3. Written as DNA, the CDR3 is TGCGCCAGCAGCTTGAGTCAGGGCTCCTACGAGCAGTACTTC. Its translation: CASSLSQGSYEQYF. The V and J genes are TRBV5-1 and TRBJ2-7; TRBD1 is a possible D gene (5 bases). This CDR3 contains 14 residues. CDR1 is SGHRS and CDR2 is YFSETQ in the germline V gene. Trimming stripped 1 base from V and 0 bases from J, with 8 bases between. Variable domain in full (rest from reference TRBV5-1 and TRBJ2-7): KAGVTQTPRYLIKTRGQQVTLSCSPISGHRSVSWYQQTPGQGLQFLFEYFSETQRNKGNFPGRFSGRQFSNSRSEMNVSTLELGDSALYLCASSLSQGSYEQYFGPGTRLTVT.

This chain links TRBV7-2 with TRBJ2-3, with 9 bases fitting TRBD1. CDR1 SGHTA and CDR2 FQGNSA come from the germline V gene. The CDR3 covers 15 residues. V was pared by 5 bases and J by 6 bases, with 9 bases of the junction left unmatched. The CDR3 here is CASSLGQGRMDTQYF. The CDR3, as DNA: TGTGCCAGCAGCCTTGGACAGGGGCGTATGGATACGCAGTATTTT.

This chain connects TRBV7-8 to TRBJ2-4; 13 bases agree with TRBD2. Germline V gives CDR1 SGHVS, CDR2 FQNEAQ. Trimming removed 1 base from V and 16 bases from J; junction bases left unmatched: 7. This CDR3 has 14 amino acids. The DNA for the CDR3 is TGTGCCAGCAGCTTAGGGGGGACTAGCGGGACCAAATACTTC. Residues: CASSLGGTSGTKYF.

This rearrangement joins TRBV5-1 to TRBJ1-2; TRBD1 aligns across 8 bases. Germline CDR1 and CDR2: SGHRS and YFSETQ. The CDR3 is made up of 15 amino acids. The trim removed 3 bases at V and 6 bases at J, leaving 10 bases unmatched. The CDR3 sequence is CASSYRTGRSNGYTF. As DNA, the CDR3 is TGCGCCAGCAGCTACCGGACAGGGAGGAGTAATGGCTACACCTTC.

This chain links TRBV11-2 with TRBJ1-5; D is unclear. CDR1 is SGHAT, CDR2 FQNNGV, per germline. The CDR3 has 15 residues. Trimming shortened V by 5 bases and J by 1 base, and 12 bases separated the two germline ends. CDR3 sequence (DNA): TGTGCCAGCAGCCCGCATTGGGAGAGCAATCAGCCCCAGCATTTT. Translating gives CASSPHWESNQPQHF.

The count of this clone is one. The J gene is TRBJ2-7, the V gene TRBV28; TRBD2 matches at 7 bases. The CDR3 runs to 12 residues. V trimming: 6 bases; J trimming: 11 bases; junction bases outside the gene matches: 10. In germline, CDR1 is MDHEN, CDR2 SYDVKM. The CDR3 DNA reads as TGTGCCAGCAGCCTCGCGGGGCGGGAGAAGTACTTC. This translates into CASSLAGREKYF.